These 23 T cell receptor beta chains were all obtained from the same sample, sequenced in a study of blood T cell repertoires in COVID-19. Here immunoSEQ multiplex PCR was the method, and the copy in TCRdb shows in-frame clones only, minus some. Among over 100,000 clones listed, 70% to 90% were seen once. Sequences were obtained from peripheral blood. The receptor set was obtained from a human donor in a cohort sampled during active COVID-19.

The chain has TRBV11-3 and TRBJ2-5, with 7 bases fitting TRBD1. Germline V CDR1 and CDR2: SGHNT, YENEEA. The CDR3 consists of 14 residues. The V segment lost 6 bases and the J segment 1 base; nucleotides outside the gene matches: 5. In DNA form, the CDR3 reads TGTGCCAGCAGGAGTCGGGACAGCCAAGAGACCCAGTACTTC. This encodes CASRSRDSQETQYF. Full variable domain (remainder filled in from reference TRBV11-3 and TRBJ2-5): EAGVVQSPRYKIIEKKQPVAFWCNPISGHNTLYWYLQNLGQGPELLIRYENEEAVDDSQLPKDRFSAERLKGVDSTLKIQPAELGDSAVYLCASRSRDSQETQYFGPGTRLLVL.

The V gene is TRBV9, the J gene TRBJ2-7, with a weak D call TRBD2 (7 bases). V gave up 3 bases and J gave up 2 bases, with 15 bases separating them. This CDR3 has 15 amino acids. Germline V gene data show CDR1 as SGDLS and CDR2 as YYNGEE. In DNA, the CDR3 is TGTGCCAGCAGCGAGAGGGGGGGTCCCCCCTACGAGCAGTACTTC. This encodes CASSERGGPPYEQYF.

This chain links TRBV28 with TRBJ2-5; D gene unclear. The CDR3 is made up of 15 amino acids. The germline CDR1 and CDR2 sequences are MDHEN and SYDVKM. Between the trimmed V and J ends, which lost 3 bases and 4 bases, there was a span of 15 bases. The CDR3 region is CASSFPHHGTETQYF. The CDR3 DNA follows: TGTGCCAGCAGTTTCCCACACCATGGTACAGAGACCCAGTACTTC.

The CDR3 nucleotides read TGTGCCACCAGCAGGGGGACAGGGGGATACACTGAAGCTTTCTTT. Its protein is CATSRGTGGYTEAFF. This chain uses TRBV15 with TRBJ1-1, with 11 bases fitting TRBD1. The CDR3 totals 15 residues. Germline V gene lookup returns CDR1 LNHNV and CDR2 YYDKDF (reference sequence). V lost 3 bases, J lost 3 bases, and 3 bases stayed unmatched. Together with reference TRBV15 and TRBJ1-1, the CDR3 gives the full variable domain: DAMVIQNPRYQVTQFGKPVTLSCSQTLNHNVMYWYQQKSSQAPKLLFHYYDKDFNNEADTPDNFQSRRPNTSFCFLDIRSPGLGDTAMYLCATSRGTGGYTEAFFGQGTRLTVV.

In its sample, this clone was seen once. The J gene is TRBJ2-1, the V gene TRBV5-8, with D possibly being TRBD2 (6 bases). Germline V gene data show CDR1 as SGHTS and CDR2 as YDEGEE. The CDR3 spans 13 residues. The germline V and J ends were trimmed by 2 bases and 9 bases, with 12 bases remaining between them. The CDR3 DNA sequence: TGTGCCAGCAGCTTAACTAGCCGTGGTGAGCAGTTCTTC. Translating gives CASSLTSRGEQFF.

This chain connects TRBV9 to TRBJ2-5; D is possibly TRBD2 (5 bases). The CDR3 is made up of 13 amino acids. V lost 0 bases and J lost 5, with 8 bases in between. Germline loops: CDR1 SGDLS, CDR2 YYNGEE. In DNA form, the CDR3 reads TGTGCCAGCAGCGTAGCCGGGATGGAGACCCAGTACTTC. Protein product: CASSVAGMETQYF.

This clone was seen only once. V and J are TRBV11-1 and TRBJ1-4; no clear D gene. This CDR3 has 14 residues. V shed 4 bases and J shed 5 bases, with 11 bases lying between them. Germline CDR1 is SGHAT and CDR2 is FQDESV (reference sequence). The CDR3 is CASSSGVQNEKLFF. In DNA form, the CDR3 reads TGTGCCAGCAGCTCCGGGGTCCAGAATGAAAAACTGTTTTTT. Drawing the rest from reference TRBV11-1 and TRBJ1-4, the complete variable domain is EAEVAQSPRYKITEKSQAVAFWCDPISGHATLYWYRQILGQGPELLVQFQDESVVDDSQLPKDRFSAERLKGVDSTLKIQPAELGDSAMYLCASSSGVQNEKLFFGSGTQLSVL.

This clone has only a few counts. This chain links TRBV10-1 with TRBJ1-2; 10 bases align to TRBD1. Germline assignment: CDR1 WNHNN and CDR2 SYGVQD (reference sequence). This CDR3 is 14 amino acids long. J lost 10 bases, V lost 1 base, and 6 bases had no gene match. The CDR3: CASSEWRTGGYYTF. The CDR3 DNA follows: TGCGCCAGCAGTGAGTGGCGGACAGGGGGTTACTACACCTTC.

The DNA of the CDR3 is TGTGCCAGCAGCCCAACCACTAGCGGACAGAACACCGGGGAGCTGTTTTTT. Its translation: CASSPTTSGQNTGELFF. The rearrangement uses TRBV5-6 and TRBJ2-2; 8 bases are a match to TRBD2. The CDR3 covers 17 residues. The germline CDR1 and CDR2 sequences are SGHDT and YYEEEE. J was trimmed by 1 base and V by 4 bases; bases with no gene match: 9.

V and J are TRBV5-1 and TRBJ2-2; 11 bases map to TRBD1. Germline CDR1 is SGHRS and CDR2 is YFSETQ. V was clipped by 5 bases and J by 6 bases; unmatched bases: 3. The CDR3 is made up of 14 amino acids. CDR3 DNA: TGCGCCAGCAGGCCGGGACAGGGGGCCGGGGAGCTGTTTTTT. It codes for CASRPGQGAGELFF.

V usage is TRBV29-1 and J usage is TRBJ2-3; D gene uncertain. Trimming cost V 4 bases and J 0 bases, with 5 bases left between them. The germline V gene has CDR1 SQVTM and CDR2 ANQGSEA. The CDR3 sequence is 12 residues long. CDR3 loop: CSVAPSTDTQYF. In DNA, the CDR3 is TGCAGCGTTGCCCCTAGCACAGATACGCAGTATTTT.

A few counts support this clone. This chain links TRBV28 with TRBJ1-5, with TRBD1 matching over 8 bases. The V and J ends lost 6 bases and 4 bases, in that order; junction bases with no gene match: 11. Germline-derived CDR1 and CDR2 are MDHEN and SYDVKM. CDR3 length: 16 amino acids. The CDR3 DNA follows: TGTGCCAGCAGCTCCCACCAAGGACAGGGAAATCAGCCCCAGCATTTT. Amino acids: CASSSHQGQGNQPQHF.

V is TRBV10-3 and J is TRBJ2-5; 9 nucleotides agree with TRBD1. This CDR3 is built from 16 residues. The germline CDR1 and CDR2 sequences are ENHRY and SYGVKD. J lost 3 bases, V lost 3 bases, and 8 bases had no gene match. CDR3 in DNA: TGTGCCATCAGTGACCGGGACGGGACAGGGAAAGAGACCCAGTACTTC. Its translation is CAISDRDGTGKETQYF.

The rearrangement uses TRBV9 and TRBJ2-1; the match to TRBD2 covers 11 bases. Germline CDR1 and CDR2: SGDLS and YYNGEE. This CDR3 region has 15 residues. Trimming cost V 2 bases and J 4 bases; bases outside gene matches: 2. The CDR3 DNA sequence: TGTGCCAGCAGCGTGGCTAGCGGGGGGTACAATGAGCAGTTCTTC. Translating it yields CASSVASGGYNEQFF.

The gene calls are TRBV28 and TRBJ2-7, with D perhaps TRBD1 (6 bases). V lost 7 bases, J lost 6 bases, and 19 bases lay in between. Germline V gene data show CDR1 as MDHEN and CDR2 as SYDVKM. This CDR3 has 14 amino acids. CDR3 in DNA: TGTGCCAGCAAGCGTTATCAGGGGTCAGGCGAGCAGTACTTC. It codes for CASKRYQGSGEQYF. Complete variable domain (other parts from reference TRBV28 and TRBJ2-7): DVKVTQSSRYLVKRTGEKVFLECVQDMDHENMFWYRQDPGLGLRLIYFSYDVKMKEKGDIPEGYSVSREKKERFSLILESASTNQTSMYLCASKRYQGSGEQYFGPGTRLTVT.

This chain uses TRBV28 with TRBJ2-7; 10 nucleotides agree with TRBD2. In germline, CDR1 is MDHEN, CDR2 SYDVKM. Unmatched junction bases numbered 17, after V lost 7 bases and J lost 5 bases. This CDR3 region has 17 residues. CDR3 sequence reads: CASNESGTSAGGHEQYF. Here the CDR3 DNA reads TGTGCCAGCAACGAATCCGGGACTAGCGCGGGGGGCCACGAGCAGTACTTC.

This clone appeared many times. The chain is built from TRBV24-1 and TRBJ1-2, with TRBD1 identical over 8 bases. CDR1 is KGHDR, CDR2 SFDVKD, per germline. V lost 3 bases, J lost 7 bases, and 3 bases stayed unmatched. This CDR3 contains 13 residues. The CDR3 loop is CATSDQGAAGYTF. CDR3 nucleotides: TGTGCCACCAGTGATCAGGGGGCGGCTGGCTACACCTTC.

The V call is TRBV19, the J call TRBJ2-5; 7 nucleotides align to TRBD1. V gave up 4 bases and J gave up 7 bases; unmatched junction bases: 12. Germline V lookup: CDR1 LNHDA, CDR2 SQIVND (reference sequence). The CDR3 runs to 15 residues. CDR3 nucleotide sequence: TGTGCCAGTAGTAAAGACAGGGCGTCTGACGGGACCCAGTACTTC. Encoded protein: CASSKDRASDGTQYF.

The chain combines TRBV28 with TRBJ1-3; D might be TRBD1 (6 bases). CDR3 length equals 16 residues. Germline V gene data show CDR1 as MDHEN and CDR2 as SYDVKM. Trimming stripped 5 bases from V and 0 bases from J, with 14 bases between. CDR3 sequence: CASSIADRISGNTIYF. CDR3 DNA sequence: TGTGCCAGCAGTATAGCCGACAGGATCTCTGGAAACACCATATATTTT.

The chain uses TRBV24-1 and TRBJ1-2; D unclear. CDR1 and CDR2 from the germline V gene are KGHDR and SFDVKD. V lost 4 bases and J 2 bases, leaving 13 bases between the germline ends. The CDR3 runs 15 residues. The CDR3 DNA reads TGTGCCACCAGTGACCGCGGCGGCCCAAACTATGGCTACACCTTC. This encodes CATSDRGGPNYGYTF.

The chain is built from TRBV12-3 or TRBV12-4 and TRBJ2-7; D is possibly TRBD2 (5 bases). CDR3 length: 13 residues. Trimming took off 8 bases at V and 6 bases at J, with 17 bases between the two ends. The CDR3 DNA reads as TGTGCCAGCCAAATAGGGAGTCGGGGCGAGCAGTACTTC. Amino acids: CASQIGSRGEQYF.

The V call is TRBV5-6, the J call TRBJ2-6; weak D call: TRBD2 (5 bases). Germline V lookup: CDR1 SGHDT, CDR2 YYEEEE. There are 16 residues in the CDR3. V lost 6 bases and J lost 2, with 15 bases in between. CDR3 residues: CASTRRSGTGANVLTF. CDR3 in DNA: TGTGCCAGCACCCGTCGCAGCGGTACTGGGGCCAACGTCCTGACTTTC.

The rearrangement joins TRBV5-4 to TRBJ1-5, with D perhaps matching TRBD1 (6 bases). Trimming cost V 4 bases and J 5 bases, with 13 bases left between them. This CDR3 contains 14 residues. Looked up from germline, CDR1 is SGHNT and CDR2 is YYREEE (reference sequence). The CDR3 reads CASSVGGLDQPQHF. The CDR3 DNA sequence: TGTGCCAGCAGCGTGGGGGGGCTTGATCAGCCCCAGCATTTT. Full variable domain (rest looked up from reference TRBV5-4 and TRBJ1-5): ETGVTQSPTHLIKTRGQQVTLRCSSQSGHNTVSWYQQALGQGPQFIFQYYREEENGRGNFPPRFSGLQFPNYSSELNVNALELDDSALYLCASSVGGLDQPQHFGDGTRLSIL.